A selection of T cell receptor beta chains follows, all from one sample in a study of blood T cell repertoires in COVID-19. Only in-frame clones appear in the TCRdb table, and some are missing; sequencing was by immunoSEQ multiplex PCR. This sample carries about 250,000 clones, more than 80% of them seen once, and the ten largest clones take roughly 2.5%. Sequencing was performed on PBMCs or T cells enriched from blood (not recorded which). All receptors derive from a woman younger than 30 who had recovered from COVID-19. Each CDR3 is given with its conserved first and last residue. A D gene is named only where the DNA matches it firmly. Size is stated for part of the rows, as once, few or many counts, or as a class when the clone is expanded.

CDR3 length: 15
V gene: TRBV6-5
D gene: TRBD1
clone size: once
J gene: TRBJ2-1
CDR3 DNA: TGTGCCAGCAGTTCCAGACAGGGGGTAGACAATGAGCAGTTCTTC
CDR3 protein: CASSSRQGVDNEQFF

CDR3 length: 12
V gene: TRBV12-3/TRBV12-4
D gene: .
clone size: .
J gene: TRBJ2-7
CDR3 DNA: TGTGCCAGCAGTTCCAGCAGACTCCGGCAGTACTTC
CDR3 protein: CASSSSRLRQYF

CDR3 length: 16
V gene: TRBV5-1
D gene: .
clone size: .
J gene: TRBJ2-5
CDR3 DNA: TGCGCCAGCAGCCCTGAGGAAGGCAGGGGAAGAGAGACCCAGTACTTC
CDR3 protein: CASSPEEGRGRETQYF

CDR3 length: 16
V gene: TRBV27
D gene: TRBD2
clone size: .
J gene: TRBJ2-5
CDR3 DNA: TGTGCCAGCAGCCCGATACAACTAGCGGGGGTTGAGAGCCAGTACTTC
CDR3 protein: CASSPIQLAGVESQYF

CDR3 length: 16
V gene: TRBV4-1
D gene: TRBD2
clone size: .
J gene: TRBJ2-1
CDR3 DNA: TGCGCCAGCAGCCAAGAGACTAGCGGGAGATACAATGAGCAGTTCTTC
CDR3 protein: CASSQETSGRYNEQFF

CDR3 length: 15
V gene: TRBV9
D gene: TRBD1
clone size: .
J gene: TRBJ2-7
CDR3 DNA: TGTGCCAGCAGCGTAGCTCCCGGGACAGGCTACGAGCAGTACTTC
CDR3 protein: CASSVAPGTGYEQYF

CDR3 length: 17
V gene: TRBV28
D gene: TRBD1
clone size: .
J gene: TRBJ2-3
CDR3 DNA: TGTGCCAGCAGGACAAATTCCGGGACAGGGAGCACAGATACGCAGTATTTT
CDR3 protein: CASRTNSGTGSTDTQYF

CDR3 length: 14
V gene: TRBV6-2/TRBV6-3
D gene: TRBD1
clone size: .
J gene: TRBJ1-4
CDR3 DNA: TGTGCCAGCAGTCAACAGGGGGCAGGGGAAAAACTGTTTTTT
CDR3 protein: CASSQQGAGEKLFF

CDR3 length: 15
V gene: TRBV27
D gene: .
clone size: .
J gene: TRBJ2-5
CDR3 DNA: TGTGCCAGCGGGTACTCCCTGACAAGACAAGAGACCCAGTACTTC
CDR3 protein: CASGYSLTRQETQYF

CDR3 length: 15
V gene: TRBV4-2
D gene: .
clone size: .
J gene: TRBJ2-5
CDR3 DNA: TGTGCCAGCAGCCAAGACACCCTAGCCCAAGAGACCCAGTACTTC
CDR3 protein: CASSQDTLAQETQYF

CDR3 length: 19
V gene: TRBV5-1
D gene: TRBD1
clone size: .
J gene: TRBJ1-1
CDR3 DNA: TGCGCCAGCAGCATCTCTTTGCCGGGACAGGGGAGTGGGAACACTGAAGCTTTCTTT
CDR3 protein: CASSISLPGQGSGNTEAFF

CDR3 length: 15
V gene: TRBV19
D gene: TRBD1
clone size: .
J gene: TRBJ1-6
CDR3 DNA: TGTGCCAGTAGTATAACCGGGACAGATAATTCACCCCTCCACTTT
CDR3 protein: CASSITGTDNSPLHF

CDR3 length: 13
V gene: TRBV27
D gene: .
clone size: .
J gene: TRBJ1-2
CDR3 DNA: TGTGCCAGCAGCACGGGAGGAGGGCTGGGCTACACCTTC
CDR3 protein: CASSTGGGLGYTF

CDR3 length: 15
V gene: TRBV5-1
D gene: .
clone size: .
J gene: TRBJ2-3
CDR3 DNA: TGCGCCAGCAGCTTCGGAGGGGGCAGCACAGATACGCAGTATTTT
CDR3 protein: CASSFGGGSTDTQYF

CDR3 length: 18
V gene: TRBV5-1
D gene: .
clone size: .
J gene: TRBJ1-1
CDR3 DNA: TGCGCCAGCAGCTTGAATCCTTTTGGAGGGGTCCTGAGCACTGAAGCTTTCTTT
CDR3 protein: CASSLNPFGGVLSTEAFF

CDR3 length: 15
V gene: TRBV2
D gene: TRBD1
clone size: .
J gene: TRBJ2-7
CDR3 DNA: TGTGCCAGCCAAAAGCTAAGGGACAGGGTGTACGAGCAGTACTTC
CDR3 protein: CASQKLRDRVYEQYF

CDR3 length: 14
V gene: TRBV19
D gene: TRBD1
clone size: .
J gene: TRBJ1-1
CDR3 DNA: TGTGCCAGTAGGGACTTACCGGGACAGGGGATGGCTTTCTTT
CDR3 protein: CASRDLPGQGMAFF

CDR3 length: 14
V gene: TRBV5-4
D gene: TRBD1
clone size: once
J gene: TRBJ2-1
CDR3 DNA: TGTGCCAGCAGCGACCAGACAGGGGGCAATGAGCAGTTCTTC
CDR3 protein: CASSDQTGGNEQFF

CDR3 length: 13
V gene: TRBV11-3
D gene: TRBD1
clone size: .
J gene: TRBJ1-1
CDR3 DNA: TGTGCCAGCAGCCGCGGACAGGGCACTGAAGCTTTCTTT
CDR3 protein: CASSRGQGTEAFF

CDR3 length: 15
V gene: TRBV2
D gene: TRBD2
clone size: .
J gene: TRBJ2-5
CDR3 DNA: TGTGCCAGCAGGGGACTAGCGGGGGGCTTAGAGACCCAGTACTTC
CDR3 protein: CASRGLAGGLETQYF

CDR3 length: 14
V gene: TRBV11-3
D gene: TRBD2
clone size: .
J gene: TRBJ2-3
CDR3 DNA: TGTGCCAGCAGCCCCGGGGGGGGAACAGATACGCAGTATTTT
CDR3 protein: CASSPGGGTDTQYF

CDR3 length: 15
V gene: TRBV6-5
D gene: .
clone size: .
J gene: TRBJ1-2
CDR3 DNA: TGTGCCAGCAGTTACGAGGGGGAGGGCCGCTATGGCTACACCTTC
CDR3 protein: CASSYEGEGRYGYTF

CDR3 length: 17
V gene: TRBV9
D gene: .
clone size: .
J gene: TRBJ1-6
CDR3 DNA: TGTGCCAGCAGCCCCGGCTTGGGGCGATCCTATAATTCACCCCTCCACTTT
CDR3 protein: CASSPGLGRSYNSPLHF

CDR3 length: 16
V gene: TRBV18
D gene: .
clone size: .
J gene: TRBJ2-6
CDR3 DNA: TGTGCCAGCTCGTTGTATGACAGCTCTGGGGCCAACGTCCTGACTTTC
CDR3 protein: CASSLYDSSGANVLTF

CDR3 length: 16
V gene: TRBV7-9
D gene: .
clone size: .
J gene: TRBJ2-3
CDR3 DNA: TGTGCCAGCAGCCGACCTGGGGCCCTAAGCACAGATACGCAGTATTTT
CDR3 protein: CASSRPGALSTDTQYF

CDR3 length: 15
V gene: TRBV5-1
D gene: TRBD2
clone size: .
J gene: TRBJ2-7
CDR3 DNA: TGCGCCAGCAGCTCAGGACTAGCGGGGAAGTACGAGCAGTACTTC
CDR3 protein: CASSSGLAGKYEQYF

CDR3 length: 16
V gene: TRBV7-8
D gene: TRBD1
clone size: .
J gene: TRBJ2-5
CDR3 DNA: TGTGCCAGCAGCTATCCGGGACAGGGTAACCAAGAGACCCAGTACTTC
CDR3 protein: CASSYPGQGNQETQYF

CDR3 length: 15
V gene: TRBV7-9
D gene: TRBD2
clone size: .
J gene: TRBJ2-1
CDR3 DNA: TGTGCCAGCAGCCCCGGGACTAGCGGATACAATGAGCAGTTCTTC
CDR3 protein: CASSPGTSGYNEQFF

CDR3 length: 13
V gene: TRBV5-4
D gene: .
clone size: .
J gene: TRBJ2-5
CDR3 DNA: TGTGTCGTGGGGGGAACATACAAAGAGACCCAGTACTTC
CDR3 protein: CVVGGTYKETQYF

CDR3 length: 15
V gene: TRBV21-1
D gene: .
clone size: .
J gene: TRBJ1-2
CDR3 DNA: TGTGCCAGCACGACGCGGGGGACAGGTCTCTATGGCTACACCTTC
CDR3 protein: CASTTRGTGLYGYTF

CDR3 length: 16
V gene: TRBV2
D gene: TRBD1
clone size: few
J gene: TRBJ1-1
CDR3 DNA: TGTGCCAGCAGTAGCTATCGACAGGGGGTGAACACTGAAGCTTTCTTT
CDR3 protein: CASSSYRQGVNTEAFF

CDR3 length: 14
V gene: TRBV6-5
D gene: .
clone size: .
J gene: TRBJ1-2
CDR3 DNA: TGTGCCAGCAGTACCCAGCGGGCCCCCCCATCCCACACCTTC
CDR3 protein: CASSTQRAPPSHTF

CDR3 length: 13
V gene: TRBV5-1
D gene: .
clone size: .
J gene: TRBJ2-7
CDR3 DNA: TGCGCCAGCAGCTTGGAAACAGTCTACGAGCAGTACTTC
CDR3 protein: CASSLETVYEQYF

CDR3 length: 14
V gene: TRBV19
D gene: .
clone size: .
J gene: TRBJ1-4
CDR3 DNA: TGTGCCAGTAGTATCGGCCTGGGGAGTGAAAAACTGTTTTTT
CDR3 protein: CASSIGLGSEKLFF

CDR3 length: 15
V gene: TRBV19
D gene: .
clone size: .
J gene: TRBJ1-2
CDR3 DNA: TGTGCCAGTAGTGATGTCCAGGGCTTAGACTATGGCTACACCTTC
CDR3 protein: CASSDVQGLDYGYTF

CDR3 length: 12
V gene: TRBV20-1
D gene: TRBD1
clone size: .
J gene: TRBJ1-4
CDR3 DNA: TGCAGTGCTAGTGGGACAGGGAGGTTACTGTTTTTT
CDR3 protein: CSASGTGRLLFF

CDR3 length: 16
V gene: TRBV4-1
D gene: TRBD2
clone size: .
J gene: TRBJ2-1
CDR3 DNA: TGCGCCAGCAGACCAACCGGGACTAACGGACTCAATGAGCAGTTCTTC
CDR3 protein: CASRPTGTNGLNEQFF

CDR3 length: 13
V gene: TRBV4-2
D gene: .
clone size: .
J gene: TRBJ1-1
CDR3 DNA: TGTGCCAGCAGCCAAGTGCGGGGAGACGAAGCTTTCTTT
CDR3 protein: CASSQVRGDEAFF

CDR3 length: 14
V gene: TRBV2
D gene: .
clone size: .
J gene: TRBJ1-1
CDR3 DNA: TGTGCCAGCAGTGTGACAGAGAGCCACACTGAAGCTTTCTTT
CDR3 protein: CASSVTESHTEAFF

CDR3 length: 13
V gene: TRBV19
D gene: .
clone size: once
J gene: TRBJ1-2
CDR3 DNA: TGTGCCAGTAGTAGAGGGGGGGCGCGTGGCTACACCTTC
CDR3 protein: CASSRGGARGYTF

CDR3 length: 16
V gene: TRBV6-4
D gene: TRBD2
clone size: .
J gene: TRBJ2-1
CDR3 DNA: TGTGCCAGCAGTGCCCCTAGCGGGGGGGTCTACAATGAGCAGTTCTTC
CDR3 protein: CASSAPSGGVYNEQFF

CDR3 length: 16
V gene: TRBV5-1
D gene: .
clone size: .
J gene: TRBJ1-6
CDR3 DNA: TGCGCCAGCAGCCCGACCCACAGGTCCTATAATTCACCCCTCCACTTT
CDR3 protein: CASSPTHRSYNSPLHF

CDR3 length: 15
V gene: TRBV6-1
D gene: .
clone size: .
J gene: TRBJ1-4
CDR3 DNA: TGTGCCAGCAGTGAAGGGACAGTACCAAATGAAAAACTGTTTTTT
CDR3 protein: CASSEGTVPNEKLFF

CDR3 length: 16
V gene: TRBV7-9
D gene: .
clone size: .
J gene: TRBJ2-4
CDR3 DNA: TGTGCCAGCAGCCCTAGTTGGCAGCTAGCCAAAAACATTCAGTACTTC
CDR3 protein: CASSPSWQLAKNIQYF

CDR3 length: 12
V gene: TRBV29-1
D gene: .
clone size: .
J gene: TRBJ2-5
CDR3 DNA: TGCAGCGTTGGGGCGGGGCAAGAGACCCAGTACTTC
CDR3 protein: CSVGAGQETQYF

CDR3 length: 14
V gene: TRBV10-3
D gene: .
clone size: .
J gene: TRBJ1-6
CDR3 DNA: TGTGCCATCAGTGATACCATGCGTAGCTCACCCCTCCACTTT
CDR3 protein: CAISDTMRSSPLHF

CDR3 length: 15
V gene: TRBV10-3
D gene: TRBD1
clone size: .
J gene: TRBJ1-4
CDR3 DNA: TGTGCCATCAGTGACCCACAGGGGACTAATGAAAAACTGTTTTTT
CDR3 protein: CAISDPQGTNEKLFF